The TCR beta chain described here comes from a study of blood T cell repertoires in COVID-19. Across the whole study: The United States, Italy and Spain provided the acute and convalescent COVID-19 samples. T cells, B-cell-depleted T cells, or PBMCs provided the cDNA or gDNA that served as material.

How the authors handled the data: Nucleated cell number was recorded as an estimate derived from reference gene primer amplification. This table comes from immunoSEQ multiplex PCR, and its TCRdb copy is limited to in-frame clones, with some not included. V and J calls and clone size are those listed in that table; D and trimming were worked out from the DNA. Among around 270,000 clones listed, 80% to 85% were seen once. Seattle researchers signed up patients amid active infection and tracked them longitudinally. CDR3 length: 14 amino acids. Germline V gene sequence: CDR1 SGHTA, CDR2 FQGNSA. Trimming shortened V by 5 bases and J by 0 bases, and 10 bases separated the two germline ends.

Sequenced material: peripheral blood. The chain uses TRBV7-2 and TRBJ1-1; D gene unclear. The TCR originated in a person aged 70 to 85 with COVID-19, enrolled during active disease. In nucleotides, the CDR3 is TGTGCCAGCAGCGAAAGACGGGTGAACACTGAAGCTTTCTTT. Translation: CASSERRVNTEAFF.